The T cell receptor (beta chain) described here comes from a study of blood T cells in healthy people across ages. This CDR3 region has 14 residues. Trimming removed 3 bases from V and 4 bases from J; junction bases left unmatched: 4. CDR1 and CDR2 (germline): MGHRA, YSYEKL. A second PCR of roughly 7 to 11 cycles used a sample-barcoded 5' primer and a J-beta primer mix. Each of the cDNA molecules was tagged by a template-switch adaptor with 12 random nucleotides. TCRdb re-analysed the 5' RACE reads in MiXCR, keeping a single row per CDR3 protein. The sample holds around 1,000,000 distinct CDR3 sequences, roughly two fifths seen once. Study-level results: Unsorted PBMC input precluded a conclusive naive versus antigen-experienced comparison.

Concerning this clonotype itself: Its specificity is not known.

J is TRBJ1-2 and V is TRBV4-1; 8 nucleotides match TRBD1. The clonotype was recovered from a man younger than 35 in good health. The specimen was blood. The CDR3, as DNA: TGCGCCAGCAGCCATCCAGGGGGCATCTATGGCTACACCTTC. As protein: CASSHPGGIYGYTF.